The rows below give T cell receptor beta chains drawn from one sample of a study of T cell repertoires in cytomegalovirus infection. TCRdb used MiXCR to reprocess the reads, holding one entry per CDR3 protein. The data show 250,000 to 300,000 distinct CDR3 sequences, roughly 9% seen once. Sequenced input: PBMCs. The receptors come from a human donor in good health (CMV status not recorded). Some clones in this sample may be carry-over from other donors' samples. CDR3s include the opening cysteine and the closing phenylalanine or tryptophan. D genes are given only for firm matches. The size field is filled for only some rows; it gives once, few, many or a size class.

TRBJ1-3 TRBV6-2/TRBV6-3 many - CASTENSSGNTIYF TGTGCCAGCACGGAGAACTCCTCTGGAAACACCATATATTTT
TRBJ1-1 TRBV27 many - CAALDTRGEAFF TGTGCCGCACTAGACACTCGAGGGGAAGCTTTCTTT
TRBJ2-5 TRBV6-5 many - CASRRGETQYF TGTGCCAGCAGACGTGGAGAGACCCAGTACTTC
TRBJ1-5 TRBV23-1 once - CASSRHGRRNQPQHF TGCGCCAGCAGTCGCCACGGGAGGCGAAATCAGCCCCAGCATTTT
TRBJ1-1 TRBV7-2 many - CASRLNALNTEAFF TGTGCCAGCAGGCTTAATGCCCTGAACACTGAAGCTTTCTTT
TRBJ2-1 TRBV7-2 many - CASSPQGGYNNEQFF TGTGCCAGCAGCCCACAGGGGGGGTACAACAATGAGCAGTTCTTC
TRBJ1-2 TRBV3-1 many - CASSQGHDTGYTF TGTGCCAGCAGCCAAGGCCATGATACGGGCTACACCTTC
TRBJ1-1 TRBV4-2 - - CASSQDRGAGTEAFF TGTGCCAGCAGCCAAGATCGGGGGGCGGGCACTGAAGCTTTCTTT
TRBJ2-5 TRBV30 - - CAWSQGTETQYF TGTGCCTGGAGCCAGGGAACGGAGACCCAGTACTTC
TRBJ1-1 TRBV7-2 many - CASSSGQMNTEAFF TGTGCCAGCAGCTCAGGACAGATGAACACTGAAGCTTTCTTT
TRBJ1-2 TRBV28 - - CASSPPGGAYGYTF TGTGCCAGCAGTCCACCGGGGGGCGCCTATGGCTACACCTTC
TRBJ2-5 TRBV7-9 - - CASSPGLSQTQYF TGTGCCAGCAGCCCGGGCCTTTCCCAGACCCAGTACTTC
TRBJ1-3 TRBV4-3 - TRBD1 CASSQDGTAISSGNTIYF TGCGCCAGCAGCCAAGACGGGACAGCCATAAGCTCTGGAAACACCATATATTTT
TRBJ1-5 TRBV28 many - CASSIRNQPQHF TGTGCCAGCAGTATCAGGAATCAGCCCCAGCATTTT
TRBJ2-7 TRBV20-1 few TRBD1 CSASTPGQSTYEQYF TGCAGTGCTAGTACCCCGGGACAGAGCACCTACGAGCAGTACTTC
TRBJ2-5 TRBV24-1 many - CATSDLSGTPQETQYF TGTGCCACCAGTGATCTTTCCGGGACTCCTCAAGAGACCCAGTACTTC
TRBJ2-1 TRBV2 few - CASSEGLPPNEQFF TGTGCCAGCAGTGAGGGTCTCCCCCCCAATGAGCAGTTCTTC
TRBJ2-7 TRBV7-2 many - CASSLGGAPAYEQYF TGTGCCAGCAGCTTAGGCGGGGCCCCCGCCTACGAGCAGTACTTC
TRBJ2-5 TRBV12-3/TRBV12-4 many - CASSLGQPQETQYF TGTGCCAGCAGTTTAGGTCAGCCTCAAGAGACCCAGTACTTC
TRBJ1-4 TRBV27 - TRBD1 CASSSGGQPDEKLFF TGTGCCAGCAGTTCCGGGGGACAGCCTGATGAAAAACTGTTTTTT
TRBJ1-5 TRBV6-2/TRBV6-3 many - CASSPRNQPQHF TGTGCCAGCAGTCCACGGAATCAGCCCCAGCATTTT
TRBJ1-3 TRBV12-5 many TRBD1 CASGFATGAAGNTIYF TGTGCTAGTGGTTTTGCCACAGGGGCTGCTGGAAACACCATATATTTT
TRBJ2-6 TRBV7-2 many TRBD1 CASSLARSFGTGAGANVLTF TGTGCCAGCAGCTTAGCCCGGAGTTTCGGGACAGGGGCTGGGGCCAACGTCCTGACTTTC
TRBJ2-7 TRBV29-1 - - CSVDGQGLEQYF TGCAGCGTTGATGGCCAGGGTCTCGAGCAGTACTTC
TRBJ2-1 TRBV7-8 many TRBD2 CASSGRLAGGGEQFF TGTGCCAGCAGCGGGCGACTAGCGGGAGGGGGCGAGCAGTTCTTC
TRBJ2-2 TRBV12-3/TRBV12-4 - - CASSASAGGTGELFF TGTGCCAGCAGTGCTAGTGCCGGCGGCACCGGGGAGCTGTTTTTT
TRBJ1-1 TRBV7-9 few - CASSFYLDSTEAFF TGTGCCAGCAGCTTCTATTTAGATTCCACTGAAGCTTTCTTT
TRBJ1-5 TRBV20-1 many - CSARVGNSNQPQHF TGCAGTGCTAGAGTAGGGAATAGCAATCAGCCCCAGCATTTT
TRBJ2-2 TRBV28 - - CASSGVRGELFF TGTGCCAGCAGTGGAGTTCGCGGGGAGCTGTTTTTT
TRBJ1-6 TRBV12-3/TRBV12-4 many - CASRGGINSPLHF TGTGCCAGCAGAGGGGGTATTAATTCACCCCTCCACTTT
TRBJ2-3 TRBV20-1 many TRBD2 CSAPHPTSGGITDTQYF TGCAGTGCTCCACACCCGACTAGCGGGGGGATCACAGATACGCAGTATTTT
TRBJ2-3 TRBV4-1 many TRBD2 CASSQGPGGTDTQYF TGCGCCAGCAGCCAGGGGCCGGGGGGAACAGATACGCAGTATTTT
TRBJ2-3 TRBV27 few TRBD2 CASSRRGVGDTQYF TGTGCCAGCAGCCGCCGGGGGGTCGGGGATACGCAGTATTTT
TRBJ2-7 TRBV11-2 many - CATGLTGEQYF TGTGCCACCGGCCTCACAGGCGAGCAGTACTTC
TRBJ1-5 TRBV7-8 many - CASSPQARAQRGNQPQHF TGTGCCAGCAGCCCACAAGCCCGGGCCCAGAGAGGCAATCAGCCCCAGCATTTT
TRBJ1-6 TRBV7-2 many - CATNRGASYNSPLHF TGTGCCACCAATCGGGGGGCCTCCTATAATTCACCCCTCCACTTT
TRBJ2-2 TRBV20-1 many TRBD2 CSARRGAGVDTGELFF TGCAGTGCTAGAAGGGGAGCGGGAGTTGACACCGGGGAGCTGTTTTTT
TRBJ2-5 TRBV7-9 - - CASSLAGGGKVQETQYF TGTGCCAGCAGCTTAGCGGGCGGTGGTAAAGTCCAAGAGACCCAGTACTTC
TRBJ2-5 TRBV20-1 many TRBD2 CSAAVAGVFGETQYF TGCAGTGCGGCAGTGGCGGGAGTTTTTGGGGAGACCCAGTACTTC
TRBJ2-7 TRBV7-6 - - CASSLGTRDEQYF TGTGCCAGCAGCTTGGGTACTAGGGACGAGCAGTACTTC
TRBJ2-3 TRBV7-2 many TRBD1 CASSFRRQGYTDTQYF TGTGCCAGCAGCTTCAGGAGACAGGGATACACAGATACGCAGTATTTT
TRBJ2-7 TRBV6-2/TRBV6-3 many TRBD2 CASRGDWSGTYEQYF TGTGCCAGCAGAGGTGACTGGAGCGGGACCTACGAGCAGTACTTC
TRBJ1-1 TRBV11-3 - TRBD1 CASSATGTVNTEAFF TGTGCCAGCAGCGCGACCGGGACAGTGAACACTGAAGCTTTCTTT
TRBJ2-6 TRBV9 - - CASSVGGVRANVLTF TGTGCCAGCAGCGTGGGCGGGGTGAGGGCCAACGTCCTGACTTTC
TRBJ2-1 TRBV27 many TRBD2 CASSLKGLAGGNEQFF TGTGCCAGCAGTTTAAAAGGGCTAGCGGGAGGTAATGAGCAGTTCTTC
TRBJ1-1 TRBV12-3/TRBV12-4 many - CASSLEGRGNTEAFF TGTGCCAGCAGTTTAGAGGGGCGCGGGAACACTGAAGCTTTCTTT
TRBJ1-6 TRBV7-8 many - CASSLVGIHSYNSPLHF TGTGCCAGCAGCTTAGTCGGGATTCACTCCTATAATTCACCCCTCCACTTT
TRBJ1-2 TRBV7-2 many - CASSFDAGSYTF TGTGCCAGCAGCTTCGATGCAGGGAGCTACACCTTC
TRBJ1-2 TRBV12-3/TRBV12-4 many TRBD1 CASSRDRVRGYTF TGTGCCAGCAGCCGGGACAGGGTACGGGGCTACACCTTC
TRBJ2-1 TRBV7-2 many - CASSSQAFNEQFF TGTGCCAGCAGCTCCCAGGCGTTCAATGAGCAGTTCTTC
TRBJ1-5 TRBV5-1 many TRBD1 CASSPGTGNYQPQHF TGCGCCAGCAGCCCCGGGACAGGGAATTATCAGCCCCAGCATTTT
TRBJ2-3 TRBV20-1 - TRBD1 CSVPGQATTDTQYF TGCAGTGTCCCAGGACAGGCGACCACAGATACGCAGTATTTT
TRBJ2-7 TRBV20-1 many - CSANTALYEQYF TGCAGTGCTAATACAGCTCTGTACGAGCAGTACTTC
TRBJ1-2 TRBV7-2 few - CASSLPGSFFYGYTF TGTGCCAGCAGCTTGCCGGGCTCTTTTTTCTATGGCTACACCTTC
TRBJ2-1 TRBV29-1 many - CSVEGLTEQFF TGCAGCGTTGAAGGACTGACCGAGCAGTTCTTC
TRBJ1-2 TRBV30 - - CAWSVQPGFGAYTF TGTGCCTGGAGTGTACAGCCGGGGTTCGGAGCCTACACCTTC
TRBJ1-1 TRBV11-2 many - CASSLPGLGVSTEAFF TGTGCCAGCAGCTTACCAGGGCTGGGCGTCAGCACTGAAGCTTTCTTT
TRBJ2-7 TRBV28 - - CASRSAGRLAGQYF TGTGCCAGCAGATCCGCAGGGAGGCTGGCTGGGCAGTACTTC
TRBJ2-3 TRBV7-2 - TRBD1 CASSLGQGVTDTQYF TGTGCCAGTAGCTTGGGACAGGGGGTAACAGATACGCAGTATTTT
TRBJ1-5 TRBV7-6 many TRBD1 CASSLGTGGYQPQHF TGTGCCAGCAGCTTGGGGACAGGGGGCTATCAGCCCCAGCATTTT